The 26 T cell receptor beta chains reported below all come from one sample, sequenced in a study of long-term antiretroviral therapy in people with HIV. Assay version v3.0 of immunoSEQ was used, and it was run at survey level. The assay was immunoSEQ multiplex PCR, and TCRdb's table has in-frame clones only and misses some. The sample includes 20,000 to 25,000 clones, less than 90% of them seen just once. The sample here was unsorted PBMCs, taken 1.9 years after starting antiretroviral therapy. These receptors were collected from a woman aged 45-65 years with HIV.

J is TRBJ1-2 and V is TRBV28, with a possible D match to TRBD1 (5 bases). The CDR3 length is 15 residues. Germline CDR1 is MDHEN and CDR2 is SYDVKM. With 4 bases removed from V and 4 bases from J, the gap between germline ends came to 16 bases. CDR3 loop: CASSSTGPRGYGYTF. CDR3 nucleotide sequence: TGTGCCAGCAGTTCTACAGGACCCCGGGGCTATGGCTACACCTTC.

The CDR3 bases are TGTGCCATCAGTGGAGGGGGGCGAGGTTCACCCCTCCACTTT. It translates to CAISGGGRGSPLHF. V gene TRBV10-3 combines with J gene TRBJ1-6; the D gene is possibly TRBD1 (6 bases). In germline, CDR1 is ENHRY, CDR2 SYGVKD. The ends were cut back, 4 bases at V and 9 bases at J, with 13 bases in the middle. This CDR3 is 14 amino acids long.

This chain links TRBV29-1 with TRBJ2-5, with 7 bases identical to TRBD1. The better agreement between TRBJ2-7 and the DNA end casts doubt on the J call. CDR1 and CDR2 from the germline V gene are SQVTM and ANQGSEA. CDR3 length: 12 residues. Here the CDR3 reads CSVGQGSNEQYF. For the CDR3, the DNA is TGCAGCGTTGGACAGGGTTCTAACGAGCAGTACTTC.

The chain uses TRBV5-4 and TRBJ1-1; no reliable D call. V lost 0 bases and J 1 base, leaving 7 bases between the germline ends. Per germline, CDR1 SGHNT and CDR2 YYREEE (reference sequence). The CDR3 has 14 amino acids. This chain's CDR3 is CASSLAAENTEAFF. CDR3 DNA: TGTGCCAGCAGCTTGGCGGCGGAGAACACTGAAGCTTTCTTT.

The rearrangement links TRBV6-6 to TRBJ2-7; TRBD1 aligns across 7 bases. CDR1 and CDR2 (germline): MNHNY, SVGAGI (reference sequence). V was pared by 4 bases and J by 13 bases, with 13 bases of the junction left unmatched. The length of the CDR3 is 13 residues. This chain's CDR3 is CASSLSDRALDYF. The CDR3 DNA reads as TGTGCCAGCAGTTTATCCGACAGGGCCCTTGATTACTTC.

The J gene is TRBJ1-6, the V gene TRBV19; 7 nucleotides match TRBD1. The CDR3 sequence is 15 residues long. The V gene's germline CDR1 is LNHDA and CDR2 SQIVND (reference sequence). The V gene end was trimmed by 7 bases and the J gene end by 10 bases; junction bases not matched to a gene: 13. The CDR3 spells CASKKGAGDGSPLHF. The CDR3 nucleotides are TGTGCCAGTAAGAAGGGGGCCGGGGACGGATCACCCCTCCACTTT.

The J gene is TRBJ1-2, the V gene TRBV4-1; the D is unclear. Deletions cut 3 bases from V and 3 bases from J, with 20 bases between. The CDR3 has 17 amino acids. CDR1 and CDR2 (germline): MGHRA, YSYEKL. This chain's CDR3 is CASSQWVRRKTDYGYTF. In DNA form, the CDR3 reads TGCGCCAGCAGCCAGTGGGTCCGTCGGAAAACAGACTATGGCTACACCTTC.

The rearrangement uses TRBV5-5 and TRBJ1-2; D is ambiguous. V was pared by 0 bases and J by 4 bases, with 10 bases between. The CDR3 has 14 amino acids. Germline-derived CDR1 and CDR2 are SGHKS and YYEKEE (reference sequence). The CDR3 reads CASSLVEGAYGYTF. The CDR3 bases are TGTGCCAGCAGCTTGGTAGAGGGAGCCTATGGCTACACCTTC.

The chain uses TRBV6-1 and TRBJ1-1; D is perhaps TRBD1 (6 bases). This CDR3 spans 15 amino acids. Germline V gives CDR1 MNHNS, CDR2 SASEGT. Between the trimmed V and J ends, which lost 3 bases and 4 bases, there was a span of 15 bases. The CDR3 is CASSDGGRRRTEAFF. The CDR3 DNA reads as TGTGCCAGCAGTGACGGGGGGCGCCGTCGCACTGAAGCTTTCTTT.

The rearrangement joins TRBV30 to TRBJ2-1; a weak D match, TRBD2 (6 bases). Per germline, CDR1 GTSNPN and CDR2 SVGIG (reference sequence). Trimming took off 6 bases at V and 9 bases at J, with 12 bases between the two ends. The CDR3 has 11 amino acids. CDR3 nucleotides: TGTGCCTGTAGCGGTTCGGTTGAGCAGTTCTTC. Translated, it gives CACSGSVEQFF.

The chain combines TRBV6-5 with TRBJ1-2; D call uncertain. This CDR3 region has 13 residues. Trimming stripped 6 bases from V and 4 bases from J, with 12 bases between. CDR1 is MNHEY, CDR2 SVGAGI, per germline. CDR3 in DNA: TGTGCCAGCAGCCCCGGACCCCTCTATGGCTACACCTTC. Amino acids: CASSPGPLYGYTF.

This clone was recorded a few times. This chain joins TRBV6-1 and TRBJ1-5; D not resolved. Per the germline V gene, CDR1 is MNHNS and CDR2 is SASEGT. CDR3 length: 15 amino acids. The V end was cut by 1 base, the J end by 9 bases, with 16 bases between. CDR3 in amino acids: CASSEGTPGKGPQHF. The CDR3 coding sequence is TGTGCCAGCAGTGAAGGGACTCCCGGCAAAGGGCCCCAGCATTTT.

The chain carries TRBV29-1 and TRBJ1-2; D ambiguous. Germline CDR1 is SQVTM and CDR2 is ANQGSEA. The CDR3 covers 13 residues. Trimming took off 3 bases at V and 6 bases at J, with 14 bases between the two ends. DNA for the CDR3: TGCAGCGTTGATGAGGAAAGCTTTAATGGCTACACCTTC. Protein product: CSVDEESFNGYTF.

V gene TRBV5-6 combines with J gene TRBJ2-7; the D is unclear. The V and J ends lost 4 bases and 6 bases respectively, with 11 bases between them. The length of the CDR3 is 12 residues. Germline V gene data show CDR1 as SGHDT and CDR2 as YYEEEE. The CDR3 protein is CASSPGGFEQYF. CDR3 in DNA: TGTGCCAGCAGCCCGGGTGGGTTCGAGCAGTACTTC.

This chain uses TRBV6-5 with TRBJ1-2; 12 nucleotides line up with TRBD1. Germline V gene data show CDR1 as MNHEY and CDR2 as SVGAGI. The trim removed 8 bases at V and 4 bases at J, leaving 5 bases unmatched. This CDR3 has 14 residues. CDR3 region: CASGTGGRSYGYTF. The CDR3 DNA is TGTGCCAGCGGGACAGGGGGCAGAAGCTATGGCTACACCTTC.

J is TRBJ1-6 and V is TRBV5-4; D is possibly TRBD1 (5 bases). The CDR3 length is 14 residues. Germline CDR1 reads SGHNT; CDR2 reads YYREEE (reference sequence). V gave up 6 bases and J gave up 6 bases, with 13 bases separating them. CDR3 sequence (DNA): TGTGCCAGCACCAGTGGGACGGCTAATTCACCCCTCCACTTT. This translates into CASTSGTANSPLHF. Complete variable domain (other parts from reference TRBV5-4 and TRBJ1-6): ETGVTQSPTHLIKTRGQQVTLRCSSQSGHNTVSWYQQALGQGPQFIFQYYREEENGRGNFPPRFSGLQFPNYSSELNVNALELDDSALYLCASTSGTANSPLHFGNGTRLTVT.

This sequence joins TRBV9 and TRBJ1-2; D not resolved. The ends were cut back, 6 bases at V and 1 base at J, with 4 bases in the middle. CDR1 is SGDLS, CDR2 YYNGEE, per germline. This CDR3 is built from 11 residues. The CDR3 DNA reads as TGTGCCAGCACGGATAACTATGGCTACACCTTC. Amino acids: CASTDNYGYTF.

The gene calls are TRBV11-1 and TRBJ1-1; 7 nucleotides match TRBD1. Germline V CDR1 and CDR2: SGHAT, FQDESV (reference sequence). V was clipped by 6 bases and J by 4 bases; unmatched bases: 5. This CDR3 is 13 amino acids long. CDR3 loop: CASSSQGPTEAFF. The CDR3 DNA reads TGTGCCAGCAGTTCACAGGGGCCCACTGAAGCTTTCTTT.

This rearrangement joins TRBV20-1 to TRBJ1-1; D gene unclear. The CDR3 spans 10 residues. Trimming took 4 bases from V and 1 from J, leaving 1 base between them. The V gene's germline CDR1 is DFQATT and CDR2 SNEGSKA (reference sequence). Here the CDR3 DNA reads TGCAGTGCTACGAACACTGAAGCTTTCTTT. This sequence encodes CSATNTEAFF.

This clone was recorded only once. The rearrangement uses TRBV27 and TRBJ2-4; 8 bases line up with TRBD2. The CDR3 contains 16 residues. J lost 9 bases, V lost 3 bases, and 13 bases had no gene match. Germline CDR1 is MNHEY and CDR2 is SMNVEV (reference sequence). CDR3 nucleotides: TGTGCCAGCAGTTTTAGGAAAGTAGGCGCGGGGGGCATTCAGTACTTC. Its translation is CASSFRKVGAGGIQYF.

The chain uses TRBV2 and TRBJ1-6, with 9 nucleotides matching TRBD1. The CDR3 consists of 14 residues. Losses at the gene ends were 8 bases for V and 5 bases for J; bases not matched to a gene: 4. Germline V gene data show CDR1 as SNHLY and CDR2 as FYNNEI. The CDR3 DNA reads TGTGCCAGCCTCCGGGACAGGGATAATTCACCCCTCCACTTT. Translation gives CASLRDRDNSPLHF.

The gene calls are TRBV4-3 and TRBJ2-7; D may be TRBD1 (6 bases). The germline gives CDR1 LGHNA, CDR2 YSLEER. There are 17 residues in the CDR3. The V end was cut by 0 bases, the J end by 2 bases, with 17 bases between. The CDR3 loop is CASSQDTTQGLPYEQYF. CDR3 sequence (DNA): TGCGCCAGCAGCCAAGATACGACACAGGGCCTCCCCTACGAGCAGTACTTC.

This clone was found once. The chain uses TRBV19 and TRBJ2-2; 12 bases align to TRBD1. J gave up 6 bases and V 5 bases, and 4 bases lay outside the gene matches. CDR3 length: 15 residues. Germline V gene sequence: CDR1 LNHDA, CDR2 SQIVND (reference sequence). The CDR3 nucleotides are TGTGCCAGTAGTTCAGGGACAGGGGGCGCCGGGGAGCTGTTTTTT. It translates to CASSSGTGGAGELFF.

The chain joins TRBV4-3 to TRBJ2-1, with D possibly called TRBD1 or TRBD2 (5 bases each). The germline V gene encodes CDR1 LGHNA and CDR2 YSLEER. The CDR3 length is 16 residues. Trimming left V 0 bases short and J 4 bases short, with 13 bases between. DNA for the CDR3: TGCGCCAGCAGCCAAGACTCTGGGGACGGGTACAATGAGCAGTTCTTC. Its translation: CASSQDSGDGYNEQFF.

The chain is built from TRBV7-9 and TRBJ2-7; TRBD1 agrees at 11 bases. The junction had 6 bases not matched to a gene; V was cut back by 5 bases and J by 6 bases. Germline values: CDR1 SEHNR, CDR2 FQNEAQ (reference sequence). CDR3 size: 14 residues. CDR3 sequence: CASSPQGQGGEQYF. For the CDR3, the DNA is TGTGCCAGCAGCCCCCAGGGACAGGGGGGCGAGCAGTACTTC. The full variable domain, rest sourced from reference TRBV7-9 and TRBJ2-7, is DTGVSQNPRHKITKRGQNVTFRCDPISEHNRLYWYRQTLGQGPEFLTYFQNEAQLEKSRLLSDRFSAERPKGSFSTLEIQRTEQGDSAMYLCASSPQGQGGEQYFGPGTRLTVT.

The chain joins TRBV9 to TRBJ1-2; D is possibly TRBD1 (6 bases). The CDR3 loop spans 18 amino acids. V dropped 4 bases and J dropped 4 bases, with 26 bases sitting between them. Germline CDR1 is SGDLS and CDR2 is YYNGEE. DNA for the CDR3: TGTGCCAGCAGCCCAGGGGTGTCTACTACTCCTGGCTTCTATGGCTACACCTTC. This sequence encodes CASSPGVSTTPGFYGYTF.